A single sample is the source of the 5 T cell receptor beta chains below, sequenced in a study of cytomegalovirus exposure and HLA in healthy donors (dated by TCRdb to about 2017). Library prep was done by the immunoSEQ multiplex PCR assay. For the multiplex PCR, a mixture combining 60 forward primers for TCR Vbeta segments and 13 reverse primers for TCR Jbeta segments was used. The table was pulled from immuneACCESS by TCRdb, which kept in-frame rearrangements only. Such tables lose some clones; where checked, under half of the loss comes from unresolved V genes, and the rest has no known cause. The sample table shows about 180,000 clones, and more than 65% are seen once. In total, the top ten clones hold more than 0.45% of the sample. Input material: PBMCs. Every receptor here comes from a woman in her fifties or sixties in good health and CMV-seronegative.

In this sample, this clone turned up a few times. The CDR3 sequence: CASSLDRVPDTEAFF. In DNA, the CDR3 is TGCGCCAGCAGCTTGGACAGGGTCCCCGACACTGAAGCTTTCTTT. The rearrangement uses TRBV5-1 and TRBJ1-1; tentative D call: TRBD1 (6 bases). V gave up 0 bases and J gave up 3 bases, with 12 bases separating them. CDR3 length: 15 residues. Germline V gene data show CDR1 as SGHRS and CDR2 as YFSETQ.

The chain has TRBV6-6 and TRBJ2-3; 9 bases agree with TRBD2. The V gene's germline CDR1 is MNHNY and CDR2 SVGAGI (reference sequence). This CDR3 has 14 amino acids. V was clipped by 7 bases and J by 7 bases; unmatched bases: 9. In nucleotides, the CDR3 is TGTGCCAGCAAGGAGGCGGGAGGGCCGTATACGCAGTATTTT. Translated, it gives CASKEAGGPYTQYF.

The chain is built from TRBV30 and TRBJ2-7; the match to TRBD1 covers 8 bases. The length of the CDR3 is 17 residues. V dropped 0 bases and J dropped 2; count of bases not matched to a gene: 12. Germline loops: CDR1 GTSNPN, CDR2 SVGIG (reference sequence). The DNA of the CDR3 is TGTGCCTGGAGTGTATTAGGGGGACAGGCAAAACCCTACGAGCAGTACTTC. Encoded protein: CAWSVLGGQAKPYEQYF.

Here the CDR3 reads CASSLAAGGPHNEQFF. DNA for the CDR3: TGTGCCAGCAGCTTAGCCGCGGGAGGGCCCCACAATGAGCAGTTCTTC. The chain uses TRBV7-9 and TRBJ2-1; the match to TRBD2 covers 9 bases. CDR1 is SEHNR, CDR2 FQNEAQ, per germline (reference sequence). J lost 5 bases, V lost 0 bases, and 5 bases had no gene match. The CDR3 is 16 amino acids.

This CDR3 reads CASSERQDAGYTF. The CDR3 region has the DNA TGTGCCAGCAGCGAAAGACAGGACGCGGGCTACACCTTC. The rearrangement uses TRBV6-4 and TRBJ1-2; maybe TRBD1 (6 bases). Between the trimmed V and J ends, which lost 6 bases and 8 bases, there was a span of 16 bases. CDR3 length: 13 residues. Germline V gene lookup returns CDR1 MRHNA and CDR2 SNTAGT.